The present T cell receptor (beta chain) was sequenced within a study of vaccination effects on CD4 cells after COVID-19. Study outcomes and limitations: Small numbers of convalescent patients limited the study. It also lacked early post-infection timepoints.

The germline V and J ends were trimmed by 2 bases and 5 bases, with 9 bases remaining between them. The CDR3 loop spans 13 amino acids. The germline V gene has CDR1 LGHDT and CDR2 YNNKEL (reference sequence). Concerning this clone itself: The target antigen is unknown.

Before sequencing took place, the ViraFEST assay used viral peptide pools to expand antigen-specific CD4+ T cells. The culture ran for approximately 10 days, and then CD4+ T cells were isolated. All participants had two doses of either the BNT162b2 or mRNA-1273 vaccine. The vaccine recipients had no prior SARS-CoV-2 infection, with negative nucleocapsid antibodies. Wells of roughly 1.9 million PBMC each were grown with 7.5 to 10 IU/ml IL-2 and roughly 10 ug/ml peptides. Half the medium was replaced with IL-2 medium on days 3 and 7. The table came from immunoSEQ multiplex PCR; TCRdb's copy has only in-frame clones and leaves some out. The repertoire includes fewer than 25,000 clones, approximately 70% of them detected once, and more than 8.5% sits in the top ten.

The clonotype was recovered from a human donor who received a COVID-19 vaccine. Sequenced material: CD4+ T cells from PBMCs cultured with HCoV-NL63 spike peptides, taken after COVID-19 vaccination. The rearrangement links TRBV3-1 (or the pseudogene TRBV3-2) to TRBJ2-5, with unresolved D. CDR3 DNA: TGTGCCAGCAGCCAAAACGAACGGGAGACCCAGTACTTC. This sequence encodes CASSQNERETQYF.